The clone carrying this TCR beta chain appeared a few times. The target antigen is unknown. This record comes from a study of blood T cells in healthy people across ages. Study-level results: It was held that diversity estimates obtained from one million T cells represented underestimates. Donors of long life had a larger count of naive CD4+ cells and greater diversity than aged donors.

A second PCR, run for roughly 7 to 11 cycles, used a sample-barcoded 5' primer plus a J-beta primer mix. A 12-random-nucleotide template-switch adaptor tagged each cDNA molecule. TCRdb fed the 5' RACE reads into MiXCR, producing one record per CDR3 protein. This table has around 1,900,000 distinct CDR3 sequences, roughly two fifths appearing once. With 5 bases removed from V and 5 bases from J, the gap between germline ends came to 13 bases. CDR3 length: 13 amino acids. In germline, CDR1 is DFQATT, CDR2 SNEGSKA (reference sequence). The sequenced material came from blood. This clonotype was obtained from a human donor in good health. The chain uses TRBV20-1 and TRBJ1-5, with D tentatively TRBD1 (5 bases). CDR3 in DNA: TGCAGTGCTGACGCCGACAGTGATCAGCCCCAGCATTTT. It is translated as CSADADSDQPQHF.